This T cell receptor beta chain stems from a study of blood T cell repertoires in COVID-19. Libraries were prepared by immunoSEQ multiplex PCR; TCRdb keeps only in-frame clonotypes and omits some of them. This table has fewer than 500,000 clones, over 65% appearing once. CDR1 and CDR2 from the germline V gene are MNHEY and SMNVEV (reference sequence). Trimming stripped 0 bases from V and 6 bases from J, with 9 bases between. The CDR3 totals 14 residues. The specimen sequenced was peripheral blood. The chain couples TRBV27 to TRBJ1-5, with D unresolved. This sequence originates from a human donor with acute or convalescent COVID-19. The donor label of this sample is uncertain. In nucleotides, the CDR3 is TGTGCCAGCAGTTTATCCTCGCCGGGTCAGCCCCAGCATTTT. Amino acid sequence: CASSLSSPGQPQHF.